These 18 T cell receptor beta chains share one sample of origin, sequenced in a study of T cells in Graves' hyperthyroidism and ophthalmopathy. Amplification yielded TCR beta CDR3 regions, with RNA transcripts as the source. The HTBI primer set was used in a first-round RT-PCR of the TCR CDR3. TCRdb re-analysed the multiplex PCR reads in MiXCR, keeping a single row per CDR3 protein. The table lists some 500,000 distinct CDR3 sequences, around 15% of them singletons. Specimen: blood. Every receptor here comes from a woman aged 25 to 39 with Graves' ophthalmopathy.

The CDR3 DNA follows: TGTGCCAGCAGCTTATTGTCCGGGTACAATGAGCAGTTCTTC. Its translation: CASSLLSGYNEQFF. The chain uses TRBV7-7 and TRBJ2-1; D gene uncertain. The V and J ends lost 2 bases and 4 bases respectively, with 9 bases between them. CDR1 SSHAT and CDR2 FNYEAQ come from the germline V gene (reference sequence). The CDR3 is made up of 14 amino acids.

There are many counts of this clonotype. The V call is TRBV28, the J call TRBJ1-1, with D perhaps TRBD1 (5 bases). CDR3 size: 15 residues. With 1 base removed from V and 0 bases from J, the gap between germline ends came to 9 bases. The germline gives CDR1 MDHEN, CDR2 SYDVKM. This CDR3 reads CASSLSQGLNTEAFF. The CDR3 nucleotides read TGTGCCAGCAGTTTATCGCAGGGCTTGAACACTGAAGCTTTCTTT.

This clonotype was seen a few times. This chain joins TRBV18 and TRBJ2-1; 8 bases line up with TRBD2. The junction had 7 bases not matched to a gene; V was cut back by 3 bases and J by 0 bases. The CDR3 totals 17 residues. In germline, CDR1 is KGHSH, CDR2 LQKENI. As DNA, the CDR3 is TGTGCCAGCTCACCCCTCCCCAGCGGGAGCTCCTACAATGAGCAGTTCTTC. Translating it yields CASSPLPSGSSYNEQFF.

This clonotype was detected only a few times. The V call is TRBV9, the J call TRBJ2-7; 7 bases are shared with TRBD1. Trimming cost V 0 bases and J 5 bases; bases outside gene matches: 11. Germline V CDR1 and CDR2: SGDLS, YYNGEE. This CDR3 has 16 amino acids. CDR3 bases: TGTGCCAGCAGCGTAGCCCCTGGACAGGACGTTCACGAGCAGTACTTC. Translating gives CASSVAPGQDVHEQYF.

This clonotype was found many times. The V gene is TRBV3-1, the J gene TRBJ2-5; D gene uncertain. Per the germline V gene, CDR1 is LGHDT and CDR2 is YNNKEL (reference sequence). The CDR3 totals 14 residues. The V end lost 4 bases, the J end lost 4 bases, and 13 bases lay between the germline ends. In DNA, the CDR3 is TGTGCCAGCAGCCCCGAGGAGCTCCGAGAGACCCAGTACTTC. Translation: CASSPEELRETQYF.

This clonotype was recorded at least ten times. The V and J genes are TRBV3-1 and TRBJ2-7; D gene ambiguous. The CDR3 is made up of 14 amino acids. V lost 0 bases and J lost 0, with 6 bases in between. In germline, CDR1 is LGHDT, CDR2 YNNKEL (reference sequence). CDR3 region: CASSQESVSYEQYF. CDR3 in DNA: TGTGCCAGCAGCCAAGAATCCGTCTCCTACGAGCAGTACTTC.

Many counts were recorded for this clonotype. The gene calls are TRBV4-3 and TRBJ2-3; no firm D call. Trimming shortened V by 1 base and J by 2 bases, and 10 bases separated the two germline ends. Germline CDR1 and CDR2: LGHNA and YSLEER. The CDR3 runs to 15 residues. CDR3 region: CASSQGVGLTDTQYF. Here the CDR3 DNA reads TGCGCCAGCAGCCAAGGAGTGGGCCTCACAGATACGCAGTATTTT.

V usage is TRBV28 and J usage is TRBJ2-4; TRBD1 is a possible D gene (6 bases). The CDR3 totals 14 residues. Trimming left V 5 bases short and J 8 bases short, with 16 bases between. Germline V gene data show CDR1 as MDHEN and CDR2 as SYDVKM. The CDR3 coding sequence is TGTGCCAGCAGTCCGATGGCCGCAGGGGACATTCAGTACTTC. Its translation is CASSPMAAGDIQYF.

The rearrangement uses TRBV12-3 or TRBV12-4 and TRBJ2-7; 10 bases map to TRBD1. CDR3 size: 15 residues. Losses at the gene ends were 5 bases for V and 6 bases for J; bases not matched to a gene: 10. CDR3 coding DNA: TGTGCCAGCAGTCAGCACGGACAGGGGGGGCGCGAGCAGTACTTC. It encodes CASSQHGQGGREQYF.

The rearrangement uses TRBV11-2 and TRBJ2-3; D might be TRBD2 (5 bases). The CDR3 is made up of 14 amino acids. Germline V gene data show CDR1 as SGHAT and CDR2 as FQNNGV. V lost 5 bases to trimming and J lost 5 bases, with 14 bases between them. Here the CDR3 reads CASSESGPQDTQYF. For the CDR3, the DNA is TGTGCCAGCAGCGAAAGCGGACCCCAAGATACGCAGTATTTT.

At least ten counts were recorded for this clonotype. The chain recombines TRBV28 with TRBJ2-5; 15 nucleotides align to TRBD2. The V segment lost 5 bases and the J segment 1 base; nucleotides outside the gene matches: 5. CDR3 length: 17 residues. Germline V gene lookup returns CDR1 MDHEN and CDR2 SYDVKM. The DNA of the CDR3 is TGTGCCAGCAGTCCCCGGACTAGCGGGAGGGCCCAAGAGACCCAGTACTTC. It is translated as CASSPRTSGRAQETQYF.

The J gene is TRBJ1-2, the V gene TRBV27, with 8 bases lining up with TRBD1. CDR3 length equals 17 residues. V dropped 6 bases and J dropped 8; count of bases not matched to a gene: 20. Germline assignment: CDR1 MNHEY and CDR2 SMNVEV (reference sequence). CDR3 protein: CASSPREGQGLLGGYTF. In nucleotides, the CDR3 is TGTGCCAGCAGCCCCCGAGAAGGACAGGGCCTTCTGGGGGGCTACACCTTC.

Many counts were recorded for this clonotype. J is TRBJ2-3 and V is TRBV20-1, with D unclear. Germline V gene lookup returns CDR1 DFQATT and CDR2 SNEGSKA (reference sequence). Deletions cut 5 bases from V and 6 bases from J, with 12 bases between. The CDR3 has 12 amino acids. This CDR3 is CSAHLPPDTQYF. The CDR3 nucleotides read TGCAGTGCTCACCTCCCACCTGATACGCAGTATTTT.

This clonotype was detected many times. This CDR3 reads CASSQDRGDASYEQYF. The CDR3 DNA follows: TGTGCCAGCAGCCAAGATCGAGGGGACGCATCCTACGAGCAGTACTTC. The V gene is TRBV4-2, the J gene TRBJ2-7; D is perhaps TRBD1 or TRBD2 (5 bases each). CDR1 LGHNA and CDR2 YNFKEQ come from the germline V gene. Trimming pared 0 bases from V and 1 base from J, leaving 13 bases between. The CDR3 contains 16 residues.

The chain couples TRBV2 to TRBJ2-7; D not certain. Germline V CDR1 and CDR2: SNHLY, FYNNEI. This CDR3 comprises 13 residues. V was pared by 0 bases and J by 3 bases, with 6 bases between. The CDR3 DNA sequence: TGTGCCAGCAGTGAAGCTCAGAACTACGAGCAGTACTTC. This codes for CASSEAQNYEQYF.

This clonotype occurred many times. The chain is built from TRBV7-9 and TRBJ1-1; tentatively, D is TRBD1 (5 bases). Germline V gene lookup returns CDR1 SEHNR and CDR2 FQNEAQ (reference sequence). The CDR3 spans 15 residues. The V gene lost 5 bases and the J gene lost 2 bases, with 15 bases spanning the gap. Here the CDR3 reads CASSPPRTPNTEAFF. The DNA for the CDR3 is TGTGCCAGCAGCCCACCCAGGACACCTAACACTGAAGCTTTCTTT. Full variable domain (rest looked up from reference TRBV7-9 and TRBJ1-1): DTGVSQNPRHKITKRGQNVTFRCDPISEHNRLYWYRQTLGQGPEFLTYFQNEAQLEKSRLLSDRFSAERPKGSFSTLEIQRTEQGDSAMYLCASSPPRTPNTEAFFGQGTRLTVV.

This clonotype is a singleton in its sample. The chain uses TRBV5-1 and TRBJ1-4; a weak D match, TRBD1 (6 bases). Germline CDR1 and CDR2: SGHRS and YFSETQ. The CDR3 has 15 residues. With 1 base removed from V and 5 bases from J, the gap between germline ends came to 12 bases. The DNA of the CDR3 is TGCGCCAGCAGCTTGACCGGACAGTACAATGAAAAACTGTTTTTT. This encodes CASSLTGQYNEKLFF.

The genes are TRBV6-2 or TRBV6-3 and TRBJ2-5, with 8 bases identical to TRBD2. CDR1 and CDR2 from the germline V gene are MNHEY and SVGEGT. Germline trimming cut 6 bases from V and 4 bases from J; bases unmatched to any gene: 10. CDR3 length equals 15 residues. CDR3 sequence reads: CASRAPRGGRETQYF. The CDR3 bases are TGTGCCAGCAGAGCGCCACGGGGGGGACGAGAGACCCAGTACTTC.